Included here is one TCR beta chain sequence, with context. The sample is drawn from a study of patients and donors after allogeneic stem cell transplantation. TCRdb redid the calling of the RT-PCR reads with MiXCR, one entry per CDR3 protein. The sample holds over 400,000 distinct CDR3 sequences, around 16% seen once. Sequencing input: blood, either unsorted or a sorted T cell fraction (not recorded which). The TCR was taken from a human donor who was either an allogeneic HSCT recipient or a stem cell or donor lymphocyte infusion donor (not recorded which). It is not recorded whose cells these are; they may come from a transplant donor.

The CDR3 protein is CSARPDRGEWDTQYF. DNA for the CDR3: TGCAGTGCTAGACCGGACAGGGGTGAATGGGATACGCAGTATTTT. The V gene is TRBV20-1, the J gene TRBJ2-3; 9 nucleotides line up with TRBD1. The CDR3 covers 15 residues. The germline V gene encodes CDR1 DFQATT and CDR2 SNEGSKA (reference sequence). V gave up 2 bases and J gave up 6 bases; unmatched junction bases: 9.